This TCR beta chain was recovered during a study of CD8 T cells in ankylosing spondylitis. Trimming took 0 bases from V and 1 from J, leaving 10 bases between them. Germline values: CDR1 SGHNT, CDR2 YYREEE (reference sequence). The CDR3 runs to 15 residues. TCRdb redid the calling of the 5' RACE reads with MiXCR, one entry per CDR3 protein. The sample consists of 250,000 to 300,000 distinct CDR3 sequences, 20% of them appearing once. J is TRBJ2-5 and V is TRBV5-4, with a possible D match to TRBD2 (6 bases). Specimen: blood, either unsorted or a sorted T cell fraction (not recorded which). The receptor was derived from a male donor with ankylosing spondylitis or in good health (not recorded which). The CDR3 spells CASSLGHSGQETQYF. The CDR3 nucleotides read TGTGCCAGCAGCTTGGGACATAGCGGCCAAGAGACCCAGTACTTC.